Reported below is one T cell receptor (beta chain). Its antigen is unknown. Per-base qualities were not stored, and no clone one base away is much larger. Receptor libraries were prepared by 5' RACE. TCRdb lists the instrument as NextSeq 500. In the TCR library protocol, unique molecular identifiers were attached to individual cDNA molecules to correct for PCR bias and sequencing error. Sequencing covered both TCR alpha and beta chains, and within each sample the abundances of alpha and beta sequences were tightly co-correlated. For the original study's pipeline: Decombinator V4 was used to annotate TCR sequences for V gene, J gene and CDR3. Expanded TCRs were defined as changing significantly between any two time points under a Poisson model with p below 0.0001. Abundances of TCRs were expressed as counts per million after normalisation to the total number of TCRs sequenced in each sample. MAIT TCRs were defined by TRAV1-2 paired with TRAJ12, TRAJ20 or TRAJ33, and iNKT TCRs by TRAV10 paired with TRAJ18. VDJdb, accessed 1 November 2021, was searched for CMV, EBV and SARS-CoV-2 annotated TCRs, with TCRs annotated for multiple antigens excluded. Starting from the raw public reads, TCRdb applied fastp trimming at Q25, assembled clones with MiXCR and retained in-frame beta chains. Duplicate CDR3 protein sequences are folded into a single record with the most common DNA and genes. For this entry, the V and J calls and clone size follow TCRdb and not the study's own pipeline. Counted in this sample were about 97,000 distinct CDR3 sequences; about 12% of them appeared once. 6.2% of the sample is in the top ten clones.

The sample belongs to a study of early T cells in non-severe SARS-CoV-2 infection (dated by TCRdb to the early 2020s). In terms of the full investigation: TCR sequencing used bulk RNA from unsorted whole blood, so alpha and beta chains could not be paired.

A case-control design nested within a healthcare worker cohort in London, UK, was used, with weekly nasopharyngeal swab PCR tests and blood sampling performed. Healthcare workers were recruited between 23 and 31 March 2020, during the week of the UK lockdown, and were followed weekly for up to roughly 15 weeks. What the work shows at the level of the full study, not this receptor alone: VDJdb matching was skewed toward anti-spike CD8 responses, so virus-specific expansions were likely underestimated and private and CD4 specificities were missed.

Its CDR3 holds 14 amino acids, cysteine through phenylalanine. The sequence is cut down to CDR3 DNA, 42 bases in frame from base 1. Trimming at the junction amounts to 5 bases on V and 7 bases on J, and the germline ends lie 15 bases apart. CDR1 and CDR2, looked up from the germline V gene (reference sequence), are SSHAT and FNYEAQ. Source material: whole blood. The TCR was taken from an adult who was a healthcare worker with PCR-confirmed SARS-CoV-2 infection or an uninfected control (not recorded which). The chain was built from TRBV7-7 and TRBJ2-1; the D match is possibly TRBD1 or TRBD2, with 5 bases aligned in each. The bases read TGTGCCAGCAGCCCGACGGGGCATGGGAATGAGCAGTTCTTC. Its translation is CASSPTGHGNEQFF.